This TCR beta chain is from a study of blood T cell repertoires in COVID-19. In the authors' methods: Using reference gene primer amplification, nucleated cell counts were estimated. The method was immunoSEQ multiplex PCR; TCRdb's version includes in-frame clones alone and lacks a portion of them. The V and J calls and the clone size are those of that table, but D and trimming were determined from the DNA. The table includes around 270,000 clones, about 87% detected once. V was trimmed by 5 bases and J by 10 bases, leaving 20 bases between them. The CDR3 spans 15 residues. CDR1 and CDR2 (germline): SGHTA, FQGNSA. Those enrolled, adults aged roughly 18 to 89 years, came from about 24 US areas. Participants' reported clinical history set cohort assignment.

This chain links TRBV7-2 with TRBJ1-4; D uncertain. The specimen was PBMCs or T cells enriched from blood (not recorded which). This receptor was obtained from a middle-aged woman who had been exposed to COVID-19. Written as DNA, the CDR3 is TGTGCCAGCAGCCGCTTACCAGCGGGGTTAGTAAAACTGTTTTTT. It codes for CASSRLPAGLVKLFF.